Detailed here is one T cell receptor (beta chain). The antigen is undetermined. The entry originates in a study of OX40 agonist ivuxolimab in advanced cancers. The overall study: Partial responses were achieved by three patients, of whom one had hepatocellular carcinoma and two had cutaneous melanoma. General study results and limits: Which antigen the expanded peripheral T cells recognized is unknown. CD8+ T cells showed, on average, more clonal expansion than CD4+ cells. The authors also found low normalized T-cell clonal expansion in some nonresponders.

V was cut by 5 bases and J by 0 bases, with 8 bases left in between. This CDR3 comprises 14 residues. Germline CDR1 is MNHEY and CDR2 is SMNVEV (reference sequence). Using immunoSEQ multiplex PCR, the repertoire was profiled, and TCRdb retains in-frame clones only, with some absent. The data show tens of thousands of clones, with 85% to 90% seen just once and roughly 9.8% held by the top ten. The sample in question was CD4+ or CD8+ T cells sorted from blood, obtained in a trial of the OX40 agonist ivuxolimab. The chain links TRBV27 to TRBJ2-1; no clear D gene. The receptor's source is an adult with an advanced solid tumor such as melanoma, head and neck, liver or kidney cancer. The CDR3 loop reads CASSEDGSYNEQFF. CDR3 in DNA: TGTGCCAGCAGTGAAGATGGCTCCTACAATGAGCAGTTCTTC.